Listed below are T cell receptor beta chains from one sample, sequenced in a study of CD8+CD57+ T cells in acquired aplastic anemia. A single record per CDR3 protein comes from TCRdb applying MiXCR to the reads. The sample has some 210,000 distinct CDR3 sequences, 61% seen once; the top ten hold approximately 32%. The specimen sequenced was sorted CD4+, CD8+, or CD8+CD57+ T cells (not recorded which) from PBMCs. The receptors were sampled from a human donor in good health. The CDR3 runs from the conserved cysteine through the conserved F or W. Fields, in order: J gene, D gene, V gene, clone size, CDR3 protein, CDR3 DNA. The D gene is left open where the match is weak. Expanded clones get a size class; other rows say once, few or many, or leave the size out.

TRBJ2-1 | . | TRBV12-3/TRBV12-4 | . | CASSLPRDRGTSGGNEQFF | TGTGCCAGCAGTTTACCCCGGGACAGGGGTACTAGCGGGGGCAATGAGCAGTTCTTC
TRBJ1-1 | . | TRBV12-3/TRBV12-4 | . | CASSYAVTGSEAFF | TGTGCCAGCAGTTACGCTGTTACGGGTTCTGAAGCTTTCTTT
TRBJ1-2 | . | TRBV24-1 | . | CATSDNTGISGYTF | TGTGCCACCAGTGACAACACCGGGATATCGGGCTACACCTTC
TRBJ2-7 | TRBD1 | TRBV5-1 | many | CASSLKQGGDEQYF | TGCGCCAGCAGCTTGAAACAGGGGGGCGACGAGCAGTACTTC
TRBJ2-3 | TRBD2 | TRBV7-9 | . | CASSSSSGEGVTQYF | TGTGCCAGCAGCTCCTCTAGCGGGGAGGGAGTTACGCAGTATTTT
TRBJ2-7 | . | TRBV20-1 | . | CSASGQGADYEQYF | TGCAGTGCTAGTGGACAAGGGGCAGACTACGAGCAGTACTTC
TRBJ1-2 | . | TRBV5-5 | . | CASSLAGRVLYGYTF | TGTGCCAGCAGCTTGGCAGGCCGGGTGCTATATGGCTACACCTTC
TRBJ2-1 | TRBD1 | TRBV6-2/TRBV6-3 | many | CASLRTGGAYNEQFF | TGTGCCAGCCTACGTACAGGGGGCGCTTACAATGAGCAGTTCTTC
TRBJ1-2 | . | TRBV2 | many | CASSAFRGGGPLANYGYTF | TGTGCCAGCAGTGCCTTCCGTGGAGGTGGGCCCCTAGCTAACTATGGCTACACCTTC
TRBJ1-3 | . | TRBV7-9 | . | CASSLGQTSGNTIYF | TGCGCCAGCAGCTTGGGGCAGACCTCTGGAAACACCATATATTTT
TRBJ1-1 | . | TRBV7-9 | . | CASSLSSYMNTEAFF | TGTGCCAGCAGCTTATCAAGTTATATGAACACTGAAGCTTTCTTT
TRBJ2-2 | TRBD2 | TRBV7-2 | few | CASSSAGNAGELFF | TGTGCCAGCAGCTCAGCGGGAAATGCGGGGGAGCTGTTTTTT
TRBJ2-5 | TRBD2 | TRBV9 | many | CASSVGTSVKETQYF | TGTGCCAGCAGCGTAGGGACTAGCGTAAAAGAGACCCAGTACTTC
TRBJ1-2 | . | TRBV3-1 | many | CASSQDSGGNYGYTF | TGTGCCAGCAGCCAAGATTCGGGAGGGAACTATGGCTACACCTTC
TRBJ1-4 | . | TRBV25-1 | . | CASSDQGRDEKLFF | TGTGCCAGCAGTGACCAGGGTCGGGATGAAAAACTGTTTTTT
TRBJ2-1 | . | TRBV19 | . | CDSSEVIPTYNEQFF | TGTGACAGCAGTGAAGTGATACCAACCTACAATGAGCAGTTCTTC
TRBJ2-1 | . | TRBV7-7 | many | CASSSRWDPWEQFF | TGTGCTAGCAGCTCAAGATGGGACCCCTGGGAGCAGTTCTTC
TRBJ1-2 | . | TRBV15 | . | CATSSRGLGTDANYGYTF | TGTGCCACCAGCAGTCGGGGGTTAGGGACCGACGCCAACTATGGCTACACCTTC
TRBJ1-2 | TRBD1 | TRBV10-3 | . | CAIPGQGAYGYTF | TGTGCCATCCCCGGACAGGGGGCCTATGGCTACACCTTC
TRBJ2-7 | TRBD2 | TRBV7-2 | . | CASSVAGTASYEQYF | TGTGCCAGCAGTGTAGCGGGGACGGCCTCCTACGAGCAGTACTTC
TRBJ2-5 | . | TRBV29-1 | . | CSWQGNGEETRYF | TGCAGTTGGCAGGGAAACGGGGAAGAGACCCGGTACTTC
TRBJ1-6 | TRBD1 | TRBV5-1 | . | CASSVWETGTGGFTLHF | TGCGCCAGCAGCGTTTGGGAAACCGGGACAGGGGGTTTCACCCTCCACTTT
TRBJ1-3 | . | TRBV4-1 | . | CASSQGWGLRSGNTIYF | TGCGCCAGCAGCCAAGGGTGGGGGTTGAGGTCTGGAAACACCATATATTTT
TRBJ2-7 | TRBD1 | TRBV20-1 | . | CSAGRQGLHEQYF | TGCAGTGCGGGAAGACAGGGTCTACACGAGCAGTACTTC
TRBJ1-2 | TRBD1 | TRBV19 | . | CASARSQGVNGYTF | TGTGCCAGTGCCCGATCACAGGGGGTGAATGGTTACACCTTC
TRBJ1-6 | . | TRBV7-9 | few | CASSLGGSVNSPLHF | TGTGCCAGCAGCTTAGGCGGCAGCGTCAACTCACCCCTCCACTTT
TRBJ1-1 | . | TRBV29-1 | . | CSVDGQNTEAFF | TGCAGCGTAGACGGTCAGAACACTGAAGCTTTCTTT
TRBJ1-6 | . | TRBV2 | . | CASSVGTPPSPLHF | TGTGCCAGCAGTGTCGGGACACCGCCCTCACCCCTCCACTTT
TRBJ2-7 | . | TRBV2 | . | CASSTLSYEQYF | TGTGCCAGCAGTACCCTTTCCTACGAGCAGTACTTC
TRBJ1-6 | . | TRBV20-1 | few | CSASGISNSPLHF | TGCAGTGCTAGCGGGATCAGTAATTCACCCCTCCACTTT
TRBJ2-7 | . | TRBV7-9 | . | CASSEGAGAQYF | TGTGCCAGCAGCGAGGGCGCGGGGGCGCAGTACTTC
TRBJ2-5 | TRBD1 | TRBV7-2 | . | CASSVVGQAQETQYF | TGTGCCAGCAGCGTAGTAGGACAGGCACAAGAGACCCAGTACTTC
TRBJ1-1 | . | TRBV20-1 | . | CSAGETNTEAFF | TGCAGTGCGGGCGAAACGAACACTGAAGCTTTCTTT
TRBJ1-1 | . | TRBV5-8 | many | CASSSAGHGVEAFF | TGTGCCAGCAGCTCAGCTGGACATGGGGTTGAAGCTTTCTTT
TRBJ2-1 | . | TRBV6-2/TRBV6-3 | . | CASGGTLEQFF | TGTGCCAGCGGCGGGACTCTGGAGCAGTTCTTC
TRBJ2-5 | . | TRBV9 | many | CASSVVGGEETQYF | TGTGCCAGCAGCGTAGTAGGAGGAGAAGAGACCCAGTACTTC
TRBJ1-2 | TRBD1 | TRBV19 | . | CASRTGQGVSGYTF | TGTGCCAGTAGGACGGGACAGGGGGTGAGCGGCTACACCTTC
TRBJ2-1 | . | TRBV20-1 | once | CSARGHEFYEQFF | TGCAGTGCTAGGGGACACGAATTTTATGAGCAGTTCTTC
TRBJ2-1 | . | TRBV5-1 | . | CASSFRGTPDNEQFF | TGCGCCAGCAGCTTTAGGGGGACACCTGACAATGAGCAGTTCTTC
TRBJ1-5 | . | TRBV10-3 | . | CAISGSNQPQHF | TGTGCCATCAGTGGAAGTAATCAGCCCCAGCATTTT
TRBJ2-1 | . | TRBV7-3 | . | CASSPEGGAYSYNEQFF | TGTGCCAGCAGCCCAGAGGGGGGGGCATACTCCTACAATGAGCAGTTCTTC
TRBJ1-6 | . | TRBV20-1 | . | CSASTRGLNSPLHF | TGCAGTGCTAGCACGCGGGGGCTAAATTCACCCCTCCACTTT
TRBJ1-1 | TRBD1 | TRBV20-1 | . | CSARDRQGRAFF | TGCAGTGCTAGAGACCGACAGGGGAGAGCTTTCTTT
TRBJ2-1 | . | TRBV6-2/TRBV6-3 | many | CASSPPGVDEQFF | TGTGCCAGCAGTCCCCCCGGTGTGGATGAGCAGTTCTTC
TRBJ2-3 | TRBD1 | TRBV19 | . | CASSISTGDTDTQYF | TGTGCCAGTAGTATTAGCACAGGGGACACAGATACGCAGTATTTT
TRBJ1-1 | TRBD1 | TRBV7-9 | . | CASTPGGTGYTEAFF | TGTGCCAGTACTCCTGGGGGGACAGGTTACACTGAAGCTTTCTTT
TRBJ2-7 | . | TRBV12-3/TRBV12-4 | few | CASSLTTPYEQYF | TGTGCCAGCAGCCTGACGACCCCCTACGAGCAGTACTTC
TRBJ1-2 | TRBD1 | TRBV20-1 | . | CSADPDRAVGYTF | TGCAGTGCTGATCCGGACAGGGCAGTCGGCTACACCTTC
TRBJ2-7 | TRBD2 | TRBV7-2 | many | CASSNRRETSGSFDEQYF | TGTGCCAGCAGCAACAGACGGGAAACTAGCGGATCCTTCGACGAGCAGTACTTC
TRBJ2-7 | TRBD2 | TRBV29-1 | . | CSVAGTSGISFSYEQYF | TGCAGCGTGGCCGGGACTAGCGGGATTTCCTTCTCCTACGAGCAGTACTTC
TRBJ1-3 | TRBD1 | TRBV24-1 | . | CATRDRVDTIYF | TGTGCCACCAGGGACAGGGTGGACACCATATATTTT
TRBJ2-7 | . | TRBV7-6 | . | CASILSVQGSHEQYF | TGTGCCAGCATCCTGAGTGTCCAGGGATCCCACGAGCAGTACTTC
TRBJ1-1 | . | TRBV29-1 | few | CSVVTFMNTEAFF | TGCAGCGTTGTAACCTTTATGAACACTGAAGCTTTCTTT
TRBJ1-2 | TRBD1 | TRBV13 | many | CASSLGRTGSNGYTF | TGTGCCAGCAGCTTAGGCAGGACAGGGAGTAATGGCTACACCTTC
TRBJ2-2 | . | TRBV19 | . | CASRTGPNTGELFF | TGTGCCAGTAGAACGGGGCCGAACACCGGGGAGCTGTTTTTT
TRBJ2-2 | TRBD2 | TRBV24-1 | . | CARGGLVGAGELFF | TGTGCCAGGGGGGGACTAGTCGGCGCCGGGGAGCTGTTTTTT
TRBJ2-3 | TRBD1 | TRBV5-1 | . | CASSFGQGGPDTQYF | TGCGCCAGCAGCTTCGGACAGGGGGGCCCAGATACGCAGTATTTT
TRBJ2-7 | TRBD2 | TRBV25-1 | . | CASSEPRLAGEGEQYF | TGCGCCAGCAGTGAACCGAGACTAGCGGGAGAGGGCGAGCAGTACTTC
TRBJ1-5 | . | TRBV24-1 | few | CATSDRNQPQHF | TGTGCCACCAGTGATAGGAATCAGCCCCAGCATTTT
TRBJ2-7 | . | TRBV5-1 | . | CASSPYEQYF | TGCGCCAGCAGCCCCTACGAGCAGTACTTC